This TCR beta chain came from a study of blood T cell repertoires in COVID-19. Clones were sequenced by immunoSEQ multiplex PCR, and TCRdb holds only the in-frame ones, with some missing. The top ten clones hold approximately 1% of a sample with 300,000 to 400,000 clones, 88% of them seen once. Germline V gene data show CDR1 as SGDLS and CDR2 as YYNGEE. V was pared by 3 bases and J by 3 bases, with 12 bases of the junction left unmatched. The CDR3 is 19 residues long. Sequenced input: PBMCs or T cells enriched from blood (not recorded which). The source is a woman aged 30 to 39 with acute COVID-19. V gene TRBV9 combines with J gene TRBJ2-2, with 12 bases fitting TRBD2. DNA of the CDR3: TGTGCCAGCAGCGATAATACTAGCGGGGGGACCTCTGACACCGGGGAGCTGTTTTTT. It translates to CASSDNTSGGTSDTGELFF.